Listed here are 20 T cell receptor beta chains from one sample, sequenced in a study of early T cells in non-severe SARS-CoV-2 infection. TCRdb redid the calling of the 5' RACE reads with MiXCR, one entry per CDR3 protein. This sample has approximately 80,000 distinct CDR3 sequences, with roughly 12% found just once. Sequencing was done on a sample of whole blood. The receptors were gathered from an adult who was a healthcare worker with PCR-confirmed SARS-CoV-2 infection or an uninfected control (not recorded which).

This clonotype appeared many times. The chain employs TRBV7-8 and TRBJ2-7; 8 bases map to TRBD2. Germline V CDR1 and CDR2: SGHVS, FQNEAQ. CDR3 size: 14 residues. V lost 1 base, J lost 2 bases, and 1 base stayed unmatched. The CDR3 DNA follows: TGTGCCAGCAGCTTAGGAGCGGGAGCCTACGAGCAGTACTTC. Amino acid sequence: CASSLGAGAYEQYF.

This clonotype was picked up a small number of times. The chain carries TRBV7-2 and TRBJ2-7; D ambiguous. This CDR3 has 13 residues. V lost 1 base, J lost 5 bases, and 9 bases lay in between. The germline V gene has CDR1 SGHTA and CDR2 FQGNSA. CDR3 protein: CASSLERANEQYF. The CDR3 DNA reads TGTGCCAGCAGCTTAGAACGAGCGAACGAGCAGTACTTC. The full variable domain, its missing parts supplied by reference TRBV7-2 and TRBJ2-7, is GAGVSQSPSNKVTEKGKDVELRCDPISGHTALYWYRQSLGQGLEFLIYFQGNSAPDKSGLPSDRFSAERTGGSVSTLTIQRTQQEDSAVYLCASSLERANEQYFGPGTRLTVT.

This clonotype occurred a few times. The V and J genes are TRBV28 and TRBJ2-1; D uncertain. The CDR3 is made up of 12 amino acids. Germline V gene data show CDR1 as MDHEN and CDR2 as SYDVKM. Trimming removed 6 bases at V and 6 bases at J, with 9 bases between. CDR3 sequence reads: CASSTVSNEQFF. CDR3 nucleotide sequence: TGTGCCAGCAGCACCGTCAGCAATGAGCAGTTCTTC. Based on the CDR3 plus reference TRBV28 and TRBJ2-1, the full variable domain is DVKVTQSSRYLVKRTGEKVFLECVQDMDHENMFWYRQDPGLGLRLIYFSYDVKMKEKGDIPEGYSVSREKKERFSLILESASTNQTSMYLCASSTVSNEQFFGPGTRLTVL.

This clonotype was counted between two and nine times. The V gene is TRBV3-1, the J gene TRBJ2-7, with 7 bases matching TRBD2. Germline CDR1 reads LGHDT; CDR2 reads YNNKEL (reference sequence). After removal of 1 base from V and 7 bases from J, the junction contained 10 bases not matched to a gene. This CDR3 region has 15 residues. Here the CDR3 DNA reads TGTGCCAGCAGCCAAGGAAAAGCGGGGCGATGGGAGCAGTACTTC. Its protein is CASSQGKAGRWEQYF.

This clonotype showed up many times. The chain links TRBV29-1 to TRBJ1-2; D gene uncertain. The CDR3 is 13 amino acids. CDR1 and CDR2 (germline): SQVTM, ANQGSEA. Between the trimmed V and J ends, which lost 4 bases and 2 bases, there was a span of 11 bases. The CDR3 is CSVVPVQNYGYTF. In DNA form, the CDR3 reads TGCAGCGTTGTTCCTGTGCAGAACTATGGCTACACCTTC.

The chain has TRBV28 and TRBJ2-7; the D gene is possibly TRBD1 (6 bases). In germline, CDR1 is MDHEN, CDR2 SYDVKM. The CDR3 consists of 14 residues. The V end was cut by 10 bases, the J end by 2 bases, with 18 bases between. The CDR3 DNA reads TGTGCCACCAGCACCCCGGGACACCCCTACGAGCAGTACTTC. Translation gives CATSTPGHPYEQYF.

This clonotype has more than one count but fewer than ten. This rearrangement joins TRBV20-1 to TRBJ2-5; D could derive from TRBD1 or TRBD2 (5 bases each). Germline V gene sequence: CDR1 DFQATT, CDR2 SNEGSKA (reference sequence). This CDR3 contains 15 residues. V gave up 3 bases and J gave up 4 bases, with 18 bases separating them. CDR3: CSASRSGTWGETQYF. CDR3 in DNA: TGCAGTGCTAGCCGCTCTGGGACGTGGGGAGAGACCCAGTACTTC.

This clonotype came up a few times. This chain connects TRBV3-1 to TRBJ1-2; maybe TRBD1 (6 bases). This CDR3 comprises 16 residues. Germline-derived CDR1 and CDR2 are LGHDT and YNNKEL (reference sequence). The V end was cut by 4 bases, the J end by 8 bases, with 23 bases between. CDR3 nucleotides: TGTGCCAGCAGCCCGCAGGGACACCACCGTCTATGGGGCTACACCTTC. This codes for CASSPQGHHRLWGYTF.

A few counts support this clonotype. This rearrangement joins TRBV25-1 to TRBJ1-5; 7 bases map to TRBD1. The CDR3 contains 15 residues. Germline V gene lookup returns CDR1 MGHDK and CDR2 SYGVNS. The trim removed 4 bases at V and 2 bases at J, leaving 5 bases unmatched. The CDR3 DNA reads TGTGCCAGCAGTGGCTCGACAGGGCGCAATCAGCCCCAGCATTTT. Encoded protein: CASSGSTGRNQPQHF. Full variable domain (outside the CDR3, taken from reference TRBV25-1 and TRBJ1-5): EADIYQTPRYLVIGTGKKITLECSQTMGHDKMYWYQQDPGMELHLIHYSYGVNSTEKGDLSSESTVSRIRTEHFPLTLESARPSHTSQYLCASSGSTGRNQPQHFGDGTRLSIL.

This clonotype was detected only a few times. The chain employs TRBV5-4 and TRBJ2-1; D might be TRBD1 (6 bases). CDR1 SGHNT and CDR2 YYREEE come from the germline V gene (reference sequence). Trimming took 2 bases from V and 9 from J, leaving 12 bases between them. The CDR3 covers 13 residues. The CDR3 DNA is TGTGCCAGCAGCTTAGAGGGGGTCGGTGAGCAGTTCTTC. This gives the protein CASSLEGVGEQFF.

In this sample, this clonotype turned up many times. CDR3 loop: CASSLRRINYGYTF. The CDR3 bases are TGTGCCAGCAGCTTACGGAGAATAAACTATGGCTACACCTTC. V gene TRBV5-8 combines with J gene TRBJ1-2, with D unclear. The CDR3 is 14 amino acids. Trimming removed 2 bases from V and 2 bases from J, with 10 bases in between. Germline lookup yields CDR1 SGHTS and CDR2 YDEGEE.

This clonotype was counted only a few times. The rearrangement joins TRBV27 to TRBJ2-3; no firm D call. Germline values: CDR1 MNHEY, CDR2 SMNVEV (reference sequence). V was cut by 2 bases and J by 2 bases, with 11 bases left in between. The CDR3 length is 15 residues. The CDR3 nucleotides read TGTGCCAGCAGTTTAGGATTAGCCGACACAGATACGCAGTATTTT. Amino acid sequence: CASSLGLADTDTQYF.

The V gene is TRBV28, the J gene TRBJ1-2; 7 positions match TRBD1. This CDR3 contains 15 residues. The ends lost 3 bases at V and 2 bases at J; junction bases unmatched: 6. CDR1 MDHEN and CDR2 SYDVKM come from the germline V gene. In DNA form, the CDR3 reads TGTGCCAGCAGTTTGCCCACAGGGGCCAACTATGGCTACACCTTC. Translated: CASSLPTGANYGYTF.

This clonotype was counted ten times or more. The gene calls are TRBV20-1 and TRBJ2-3, with a possible D match to TRBD2 (6 bases). Germline V gives CDR1 DFQATT, CDR2 SNEGSKA (reference sequence). V gave up 8 bases and J gave up 4 bases, with 16 bases separating them. The CDR3 extends over 13 amino acids. The CDR3 loop reads CSLGDGRADTQYF. DNA for the CDR3: TGCAGTTTGGGGGACGGGAGAGCAGATACGCAGTATTTT.

In this sample, this clonotype turned up a few times. This chain joins TRBV12-3 or TRBV12-4 and TRBJ1-6, with D perhaps matching TRBD1 (5 bases). V was shortened by 6 bases and J by 7 bases, with 19 bases between the two germline ends. The CDR3 totals 16 residues. The CDR3 here is CASSHKAGPRNSPLHF. DNA of the CDR3: TGTGCCAGCAGCCACAAGGCAGGGCCCAGAAATTCACCCCTCCACTTT.

The chain links TRBV3-1 to TRBJ2-3; tentatively, D is TRBD2 (6 bases). Germline-derived CDR1 and CDR2 are LGHDT and YNNKEL (reference sequence). V gave up 1 base and J gave up 5 bases, with 13 bases separating them. The CDR3 consists of 15 residues. DNA of the CDR3: TGTGCCAGCAGCCAAGCGGGGGTTTCGGTAGATACGCAGTATTTT. This translates into CASSQAGVSVDTQYF.

This clonotype was observed a few times. The chain employs TRBV20-1 and TRBJ1-1; possibly TRBD1 for D (6 bases). Trimming cost V 4 bases and J 2 bases, with 14 bases left between them. CDR1 is DFQATT, CDR2 SNEGSKA, per germline (reference sequence). CDR3 size: 14 residues. CDR3 residues: CSAKKWGANTEAFF. Written as DNA, the CDR3 is TGCAGTGCTAAGAAGTGGGGGGCTAACACTGAAGCTTTCTTT.

This clonotype has a handful of counts. This chain connects TRBV28 to TRBJ1-5, with D uncertain. Germline-derived CDR1 and CDR2 are MDHEN and SYDVKM. V lost 7 bases, J lost 3 bases, and 16 bases lay in between. The CDR3 extends over 15 amino acids. CDR3 bases: TGTGCCAGCACCCATGCACAAGGCTTCAATCAGCCCCAGCATTTT. Translating it yields CASTHAQGFNQPQHF.

The chain couples TRBV6-2 or TRBV6-3 to TRBJ2-7; 11 positions match TRBD1. The CDR3 contains 14 residues. V was pared by 6 bases and J by 6 bases, with 7 bases of the junction left unmatched. CDR1 is MNHEY and CDR2 is SVGEGT in the germline V gene. The CDR3: CASSPGQGVREQYF. The CDR3 DNA reads as TGTGCCAGCAGCCCGGGACAGGGGGTTCGCGAGCAGTACTTC.

This clonotype was counted between two and nine times. This sequence joins TRBV15 and TRBJ1-2; D is unclear. The germline V gene encodes CDR1 LNHNV and CDR2 YYDKDF (reference sequence). V was trimmed by 0 bases and J by 8 bases, leaving 13 bases between them. The CDR3 consists of 14 residues. The CDR3 sequence: CATSRDGGPTGYTF. The CDR3, as DNA: TGTGCCACCAGCAGAGATGGAGGACCGACGGGCTACACCTTC.